Presented here are 19 T cell receptor beta chains from one specimen sequenced in a study of control samples from healthy donors and cancer patients. Assay used: immunoSEQ multiplex PCR; TCRdb lists only in-frame clones, some missing. Seen here are more than 25,000 clones, around 94% observed once, and the top ten hold roughly 6.7%. Sequencing was carried out using blood. The source of these receptors is a man in his 60s in good health.

The CDR3 is CASEGRFSGANVLTF. CDR3 nucleotide sequence: TGTGCCAGTGAGGGACGGTTCTCTGGGGCCAACGTCCTGACTTTC. V gene TRBV19 combines with J gene TRBJ2-6; D assignment may be TRBD1 or TRBD2 (5 bases each). Trimming pared 8 bases from V and 0 bases from J, leaving 11 bases between. Germline V gives CDR1 LNHDA, CDR2 SQIVND (reference sequence). The CDR3 has 15 amino acids.

Only one count was recorded for this clone. This rearrangement joins TRBV7-3 to TRBJ2-1; D not certain. Between the trimmed V and J ends, which lost 2 bases and 2 bases, there was a span of 4 bases. Germline values: CDR1 SGHTA, CDR2 FQGTGA. The CDR3 is 13 residues long. As DNA, the CDR3 is TGTGCCAGCAGCTTAGACCCCTACAATGAGCAGTTCTTC. Its protein product is CASSLDPYNEQFF.

This rearrangement joins TRBV27 to TRBJ2-3; 8 bases match TRBD1. Germline CDR1 MNHEY, CDR2 SMNVEV (reference sequence). This CDR3 contains 17 residues. With V trimmed by 2 bases and J by 5 bases, 12 bases remained unmatched. Here the CDR3 DNA reads TGTGCCAGCAGTTTACGGACAGGGTACTCACTTAGAGATACGCAGTATTTT. This gives the protein CASSLRTGYSLRDTQYF.

The V and J genes are TRBV27 and TRBJ1-4, with D uncertain. There are 13 residues in the CDR3. Per germline, CDR1 MNHEY and CDR2 SMNVEV (reference sequence). Trimming took off 6 bases at V and 5 bases at J, with 10 bases between the two ends. Here the CDR3 reads CASSLRRNEKLFF. The CDR3 region has the DNA TGTGCCAGCAGCCTTCGGAGGAATGAAAAACTGTTTTTT.

The genes are TRBV6-5 and TRBJ1-1; 8 bases are a match to TRBD1. The CDR3 runs to 13 residues. V gave up 6 bases and J gave up 6 bases; unmatched junction bases: 6. Germline assignment: CDR1 MNHEY and CDR2 SVGAGI. CDR3 bases: TGTGCCAGCAGGCCTGACAGGGGCCCTGAAGCTTTCTTT. This codes for CASRPDRGPEAFF.

The chain has TRBV24-1 and TRBJ2-5; 8 positions agree with TRBD2. Germline assignment: CDR1 KGHDR and CDR2 SFDVKD. The CDR3 contains 16 residues. The V and J ends lost 3 bases and 2 bases, in that order; junction bases with no gene match: 7. The DNA for the CDR3 is TGTGCCACCAGTGATAGGACGAGCGGGGGACAAGAGACCCAGTACTTC. It is translated as CATSDRTSGGQETQYF.

This chain joins TRBV14 and TRBJ2-3; 10 nucleotides line up with TRBD2. J was trimmed by 3 bases and V by 5 bases; bases with no gene match: 5. The germline V gene encodes CDR1 SGHDN and CDR2 FVKESK. The CDR3 covers 15 residues. In nucleotides, the CDR3 is TGTGCCAGCAGCTCCGGACTAGCGGTTACAGATACGCAGTATTTT. Amino acid sequence: CASSSGLAVTDTQYF. Full variable domain (missing parts from reference TRBV14 and TRBJ2-3): EAGVTQFPSHSVIEKGQTVTLRCDPISGHDNLYWYRRVMGKEIKFLLHFVKESKQDESGMPNNRFLAERTGGTYSTLKVQPAELEDSGVYFCASSSGLAVTDTQYFGPGTRLTVL.

The chain joins TRBV9 to TRBJ1-1, with 8 positions matching TRBD1. CDR3 size: 16 residues. V gave up 4 bases and J gave up 0 bases; unmatched junction bases: 8. The germline V gene encodes CDR1 SGDLS and CDR2 YYNGEE. CDR3 coding DNA: TGTGCCAGCAGCCCCCTGACAGGGGCGATGAACACTGAAGCTTTCTTT. Its translation is CASSPLTGAMNTEAFF.

The CDR3 loop reads CASSRTGPKNIQYF. The CDR3 nucleotides are TGTGCCAGTAGTCGGACAGGGCCTAAAAACATTCAGTACTTC. The chain couples TRBV19 to TRBJ2-4, with 8 nucleotides matching TRBD1. The CDR3 covers 14 residues. Germline V gene lookup returns CDR1 LNHDA and CDR2 SQIVND (reference sequence). J lost 4 bases, V lost 5 bases, and 4 bases had no gene match.

This chain joins TRBV19 and TRBJ1-1; 7 bases match TRBD1. Germline values: CDR1 LNHDA, CDR2 SQIVND (reference sequence). V gave up 6 bases and J gave up 1 base; unmatched junction bases: 11. There are 16 residues in the CDR3. The CDR3 protein is CASRSRGRGGNTEAFF. The CDR3 DNA follows: TGTGCCAGTAGGAGTAGGGGGCGCGGGGGGAACACTGAAGCTTTCTTT. The entire variable domain, with the rest obtained from reference TRBV19 and TRBJ1-1, is as follows: DGGITQSPKYLFRKEGQNVTLSCEQNLNHDAMYWYRQDPGQGLRLIYYSQIVNDFQKGDIAEGYSVSREKKESFPLTVTSAQKNPTAFYLCASRSRGRGGNTEAFFGQGTRLTVV.

The CDR3 protein is CASSLQGAMNTEAFF. CDR3 coding DNA: TGTGCCAGCAGCTTACAGGGGGCTATGAACACTGAAGCTTTCTTT. The rearrangement uses TRBV7-2 and TRBJ1-1; TRBD1 matches at 8 bases. The V gene end was trimmed by 2 bases and the J gene end by 0 bases; junction bases not matched to a gene: 2. The germline V gene encodes CDR1 SGHTA and CDR2 FQGNSA. The CDR3 sequence is 15 residues long.

The chain has TRBV10-3 and TRBJ1-4, with 8 bases identical to TRBD1. CDR3 length equals 14 residues. Trimming took 6 bases from V and 8 from J; bases not matched to a gene: 8. In germline, CDR1 is ENHRY, CDR2 SYGVKD. CDR3 sequence (DNA): TGTGCCATCAGAGCCGGGACAGGAGGAGAAAAACTGTTTTTT. This translates into CAIRAGTGGEKLFF.

This clone was recorded once. The chain is built from TRBV10-3 and TRBJ1-5; D is uncertain. There are 16 residues in the CDR3. Germline V CDR1 and CDR2: ENHRY, SYGVKD. V lost 0 bases to trimming and J lost 3 bases, with 12 bases between them. CDR3 sequence: CAISESTPYANQPQHF. The CDR3 DNA reads TGTGCCATCAGTGAGTCGACCCCGTACGCCAATCAGCCCCAGCATTTT.

The chain couples TRBV30 to TRBJ1-6; D is possibly TRBD1 (5 bases). The CDR3 runs 15 residues. Germline V lookup: CDR1 GTSNPN, CDR2 SVGIG (reference sequence). V lost 4 bases and J lost 10, with 20 bases in between. The CDR3 reads CAWTRFDSSGSPLHF. CDR3 DNA: TGTGCCTGGACTCGCTTCGACAGTAGCGGCTCACCCCTCCACTTT. Filled out from reference TRBV30 and TRBJ1-6, the complete variable domain reads SQTIHQWPATLVQPVGSPLSLECTVEGTSNPNLYWYRQAAGRGLQLLFYSVGIGQISSEVPQNLSASRPQDRQFILSSKKLLLSDSGFYLCAWTRFDSSGSPLHFGNGTRLTVT.

The rearrangement joins TRBV3-1 (or the pseudogene TRBV3-2) to TRBJ1-2; D not resolved. The CDR3 is 15 amino acids. In germline, CDR1 is LGHDT, CDR2 YNNKEL (reference sequence). Trimming left V 5 bases short and J 3 bases short, with 16 bases between. CDR3 region: CASSSPGRRDYGYTF. The CDR3 DNA reads as TGTGCCAGCAGCTCCCCGGGCCGCCGGGACTATGGCTACACCTTC.

Here the CDR3 reads CASSLELRVGYTF. In DNA, the CDR3 is TGTGCCAGCAGCTTGGAACTCCGCGTTGGCTACACCTTC. The J gene is TRBJ1-2, the V gene TRBV5-5; D unclear. This CDR3 region has 13 residues. Between the trimmed V and J ends, which lost 0 bases and 7 bases, there was a span of 10 bases. Germline-derived CDR1 and CDR2 are SGHKS and YYEKEE (reference sequence).

This clone has a single count. V gene TRBV7-9 combines with J gene TRBJ2-2; D ambiguous. Germline V gene lookup returns CDR1 SEHNR and CDR2 FQNEAQ (reference sequence). The V gene lost 3 bases and the J gene lost 6 bases, with 8 bases spanning the gap. The CDR3 sequence is 13 residues long. CDR3 nucleotides: TGTGCCAGCAGCTTTTCAGGATCCGGGGAGCTGTTTTTT. Translating gives CASSFSGSGELFF.

The chain joins TRBV10-3 to TRBJ1-5; 7 nucleotides agree with TRBD1. V lost 9 bases, J lost 0 bases, and 8 bases stayed unmatched. Germline CDR1 ENHRY, CDR2 SYGVKD. This CDR3 contains 15 residues. For the CDR3, the DNA is TGTGCCATTCAACAGGGGTCTGGTAGCAATCAGCCCCAGCATTTT. It codes for CAIQQGSGSNQPQHF.

This rearrangement joins TRBV5-5 to TRBJ1-1, with TRBD1 matching 8 bases. CDR1 and CDR2 (germline): SGHKS, YYEKEE (reference sequence). V trimming: 1 base; J trimming: 5 bases; junction bases outside the gene matches: 7. The CDR3 has 15 amino acids. The CDR3 spells CASSLLGQGKTEAFF. In nucleotides, the CDR3 is TGTGCCAGCAGCTTGTTAGGACAGGGAAAAACTGAAGCTTTCTTT.